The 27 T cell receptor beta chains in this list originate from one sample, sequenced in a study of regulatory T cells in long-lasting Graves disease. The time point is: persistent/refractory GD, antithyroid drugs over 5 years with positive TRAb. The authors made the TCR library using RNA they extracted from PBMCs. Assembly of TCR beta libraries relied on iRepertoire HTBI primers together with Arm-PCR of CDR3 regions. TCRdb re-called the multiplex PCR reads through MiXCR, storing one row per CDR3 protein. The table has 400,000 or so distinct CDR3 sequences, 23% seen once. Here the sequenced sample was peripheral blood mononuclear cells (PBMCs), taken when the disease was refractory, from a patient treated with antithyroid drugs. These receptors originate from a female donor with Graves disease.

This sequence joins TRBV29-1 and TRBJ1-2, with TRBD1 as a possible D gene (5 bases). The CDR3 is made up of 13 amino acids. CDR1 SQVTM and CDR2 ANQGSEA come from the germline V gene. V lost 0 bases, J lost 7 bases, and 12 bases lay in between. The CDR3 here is CSVEEAGRGGYTF. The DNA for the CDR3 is TGCAGCGTTGAAGAAGCAGGGAGGGGTGGCTACACCTTC.

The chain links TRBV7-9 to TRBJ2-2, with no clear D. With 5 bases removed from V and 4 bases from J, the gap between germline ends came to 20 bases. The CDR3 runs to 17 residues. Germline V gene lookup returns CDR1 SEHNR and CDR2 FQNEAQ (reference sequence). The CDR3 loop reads CASSLPVGRPATGELFF. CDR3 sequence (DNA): TGTGCCAGCAGCCTCCCCGTCGGAAGACCGGCCACCGGGGAGCTGTTTTTT.

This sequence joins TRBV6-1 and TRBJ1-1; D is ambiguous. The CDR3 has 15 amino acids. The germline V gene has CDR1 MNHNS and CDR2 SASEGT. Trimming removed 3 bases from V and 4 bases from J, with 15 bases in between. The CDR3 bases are TGTGCCAGCAGTGAGGGCAAAAGCGGCCCCACTGAAGCTTTCTTT. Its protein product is CASSEGKSGPTEAFF.

CDR3 coding DNA: TGTGCCAGCTCACCACCGCGGACAGGGGTTGGAAGACTGTTTTTT. Translated: CASSPPRTGVGRLFF. This chain links TRBV18 with TRBJ1-4, with 9 bases matching TRBD1. Germline-derived CDR1 and CDR2 are KGHSH and LQKENI. Trimming at V came to 0 bases and at J to 13 bases, leaving 9 bases not matched to a gene. This CDR3 has 15 residues.

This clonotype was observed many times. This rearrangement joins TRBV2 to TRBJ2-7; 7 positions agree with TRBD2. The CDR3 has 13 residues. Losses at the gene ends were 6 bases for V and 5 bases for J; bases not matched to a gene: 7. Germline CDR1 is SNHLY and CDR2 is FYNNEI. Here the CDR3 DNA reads TGTGCCAGCAGGTCGGGAGGCGGGAACGAGCAGTACTTC. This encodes CASRSGGGNEQYF. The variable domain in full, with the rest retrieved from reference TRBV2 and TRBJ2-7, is EPEVTQTPSHQVTQMGQEVILRCVPISNHLYFYWYRQILGQKVEFLVSFYNNEISEKSEIFDDQFSVERPDGSNFTLKIRSTKLEDSAMYFCASRSGGGNEQYFGPGTRLTVT.

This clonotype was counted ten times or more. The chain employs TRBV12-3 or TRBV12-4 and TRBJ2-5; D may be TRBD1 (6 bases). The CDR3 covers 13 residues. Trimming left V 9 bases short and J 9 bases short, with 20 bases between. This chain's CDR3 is CASTSGAGDPQYF. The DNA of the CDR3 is TGTGCCAGTACGTCTGGGGCAGGGGATCCCCAGTACTTC.

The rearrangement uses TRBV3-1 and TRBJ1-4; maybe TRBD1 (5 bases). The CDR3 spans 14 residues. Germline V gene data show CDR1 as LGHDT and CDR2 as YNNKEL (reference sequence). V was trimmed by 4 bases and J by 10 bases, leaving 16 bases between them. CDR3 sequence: CASSPRSSGGKLFF. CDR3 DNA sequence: TGTGCCAGCAGCCCTAGGTCATCGGGGGGAAAACTGTTTTTT. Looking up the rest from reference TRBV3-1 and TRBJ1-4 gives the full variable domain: DTAVSQTPKYLVTQMGNDKSIKCEQNLGHDTMYWYKQDSKKFLKIMFSYNNKELIINETVPNRFSPKSPDKAHLNLHINSLELGDSAVYFCASSPRSSGGKLFFGSGTQLSVL.

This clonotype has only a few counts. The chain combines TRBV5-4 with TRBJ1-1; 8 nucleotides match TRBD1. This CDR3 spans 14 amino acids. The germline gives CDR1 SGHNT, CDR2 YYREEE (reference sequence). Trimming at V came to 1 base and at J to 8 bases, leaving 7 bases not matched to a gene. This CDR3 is CASSLMTGAREAFF. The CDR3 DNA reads TGTGCCAGCAGCTTGATGACAGGGGCGAGGGAAGCTTTCTTT.

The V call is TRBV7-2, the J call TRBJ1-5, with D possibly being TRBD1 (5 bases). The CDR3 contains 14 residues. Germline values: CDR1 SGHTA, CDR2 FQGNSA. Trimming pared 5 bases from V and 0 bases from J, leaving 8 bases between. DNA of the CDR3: TGTGCCAGCAGCCGACAGAATAGCAATCAGCCCCAGCATTTT. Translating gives CASSRQNSNQPQHF.

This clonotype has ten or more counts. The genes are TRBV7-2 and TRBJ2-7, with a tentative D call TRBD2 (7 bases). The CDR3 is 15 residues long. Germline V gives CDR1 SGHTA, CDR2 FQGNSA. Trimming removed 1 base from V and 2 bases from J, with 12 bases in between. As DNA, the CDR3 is TGTGCCAGCAGCTTAGTGGGGGGGCAAGCCTACGAGCAGTACTTC. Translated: CASSLVGGQAYEQYF.

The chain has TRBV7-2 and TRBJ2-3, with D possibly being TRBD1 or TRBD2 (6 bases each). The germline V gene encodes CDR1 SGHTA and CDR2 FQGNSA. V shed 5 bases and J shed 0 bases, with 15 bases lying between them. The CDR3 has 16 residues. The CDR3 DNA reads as TGTGCCAGCAGCCAAGACAGGACTATTAGCACAGATACGCAGTATTTT. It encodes CASSQDRTISTDTQYF.

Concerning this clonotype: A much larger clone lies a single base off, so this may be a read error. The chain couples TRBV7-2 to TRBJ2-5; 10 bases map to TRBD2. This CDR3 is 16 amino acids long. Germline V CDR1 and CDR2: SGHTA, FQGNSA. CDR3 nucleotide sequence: TGTGCCAGCAGCTTTCGGGCTAGCGGGAGTTCAGAGGCCCAGTACTTC. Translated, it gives CASSFRASGSSEAQYF.

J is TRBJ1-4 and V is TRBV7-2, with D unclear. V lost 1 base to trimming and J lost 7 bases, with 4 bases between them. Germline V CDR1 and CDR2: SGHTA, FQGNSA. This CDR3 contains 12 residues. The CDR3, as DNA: TGTGCCAGCAGCTTAGGGTTTGAAAAACTGTTTTTT. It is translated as CASSLGFEKLFF.

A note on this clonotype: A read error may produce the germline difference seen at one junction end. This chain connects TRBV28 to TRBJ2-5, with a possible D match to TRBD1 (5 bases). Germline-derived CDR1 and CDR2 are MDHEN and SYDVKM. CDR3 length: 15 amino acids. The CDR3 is CACSPGNRQKETQYF. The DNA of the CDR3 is TGTGCCTGCAGTCCCGGAAATAGACAGAAAGAGACCCAGTACTTC. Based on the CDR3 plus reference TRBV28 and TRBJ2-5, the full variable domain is DVKVTQSSRYLVKRTGEKVFLECVQDMDHENMFWYRQDPGLGLRLIYFSYDVKMKEKGDIPEGYSVSREKKERFSLILESASTNQTSMYLCACSPGNRQKETQYFGPGTRLLVL.

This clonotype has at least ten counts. Written as DNA, the CDR3 is TGCAGCGTTGAAGATCACCGAACTAACTATGGCTACACCTTC. Protein sequence: CSVEDHRTNYGYTF. The genes are TRBV29-1 and TRBJ1-2, with D unresolved. V was shortened by 0 bases and J by 0 bases, with 8 bases between the two germline ends. Germline V gene lookup returns CDR1 SQVTM and CDR2 ANQGSEA. The CDR3 length is 14 residues.

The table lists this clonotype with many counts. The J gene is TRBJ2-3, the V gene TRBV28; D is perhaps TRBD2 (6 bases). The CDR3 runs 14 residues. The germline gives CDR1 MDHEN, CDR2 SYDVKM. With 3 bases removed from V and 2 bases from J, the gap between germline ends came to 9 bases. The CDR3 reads CASSFGGHTDTQYF. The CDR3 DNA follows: TGTGCCAGCAGTTTTGGAGGGCACACAGATACGCAGTATTTT.

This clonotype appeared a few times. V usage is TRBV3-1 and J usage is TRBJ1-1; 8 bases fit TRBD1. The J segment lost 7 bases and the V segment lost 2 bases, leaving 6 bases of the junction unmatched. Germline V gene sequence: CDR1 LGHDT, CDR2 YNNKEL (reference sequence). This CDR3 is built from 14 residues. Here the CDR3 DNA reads TGTGCCAGCAGCCAAACCTTGACAGGGGATGAAGCTTTCTTT. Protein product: CASSQTLTGDEAFF.

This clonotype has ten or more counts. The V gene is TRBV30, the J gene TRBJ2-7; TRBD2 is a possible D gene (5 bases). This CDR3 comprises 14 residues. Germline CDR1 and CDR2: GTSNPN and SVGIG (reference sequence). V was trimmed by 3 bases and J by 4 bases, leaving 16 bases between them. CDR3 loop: CAWRGVKDRYEQYF. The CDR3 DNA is TGTGCCTGGAGGGGAGTAAAGGATCGATACGAGCAGTACTTC.

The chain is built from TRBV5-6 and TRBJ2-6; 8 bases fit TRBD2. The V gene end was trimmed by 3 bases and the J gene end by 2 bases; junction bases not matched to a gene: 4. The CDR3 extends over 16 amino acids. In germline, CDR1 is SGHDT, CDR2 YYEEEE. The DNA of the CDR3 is TGTGCCAGCAGCTGGGCGGGGGGCGCTGGGGCCAACGTCCTGACTTTC. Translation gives CASSWAGGAGANVLTF.

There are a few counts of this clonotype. CDR3: CASSLSSHQPQHF. The DNA for the CDR3 is TGTGCCAGCAGTTTGAGCAGCCATCAGCCCCAGCATTTT. The V gene is TRBV27, the J gene TRBJ1-5; D ambiguous. CDR3 size: 13 residues. Germline CDR1 reads MNHEY; CDR2 reads SMNVEV (reference sequence). V was clipped by 3 bases and J by 5 bases, with 8 bases between them.

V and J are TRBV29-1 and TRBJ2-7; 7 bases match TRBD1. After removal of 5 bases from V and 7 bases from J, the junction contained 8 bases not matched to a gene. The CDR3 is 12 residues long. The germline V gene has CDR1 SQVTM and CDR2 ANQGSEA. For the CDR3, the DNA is TGCAGCGTTCATCGACAGGGTGGAGAGCAGTACTTC. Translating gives CSVHRQGGEQYF.

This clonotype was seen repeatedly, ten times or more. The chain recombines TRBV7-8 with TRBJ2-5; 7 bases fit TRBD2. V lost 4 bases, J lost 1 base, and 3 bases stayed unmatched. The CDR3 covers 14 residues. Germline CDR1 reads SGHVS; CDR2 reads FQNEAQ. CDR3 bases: TGTGCCAGCAGCTCTAGCGGAACCCAAGAGACCCAGTACTTC. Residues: CASSSSGTQETQYF.

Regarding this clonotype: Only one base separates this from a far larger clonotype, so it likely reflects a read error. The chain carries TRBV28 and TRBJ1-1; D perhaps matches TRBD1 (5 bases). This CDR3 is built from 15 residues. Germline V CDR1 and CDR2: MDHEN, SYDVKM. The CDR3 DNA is TGTGCCAGCTCACCAAAAGCGCCCGCGGACACTGAAGCTCTCTTT. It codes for CASSPKAPADTEALF.

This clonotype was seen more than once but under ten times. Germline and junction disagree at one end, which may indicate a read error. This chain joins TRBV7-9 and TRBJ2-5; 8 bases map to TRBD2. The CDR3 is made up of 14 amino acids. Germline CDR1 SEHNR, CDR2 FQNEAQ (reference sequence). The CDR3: CANSLAGQQETQYF. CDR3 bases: TGCGCCAACAGCTTAGCGGGGCAGCAAGAGACCCAGTACTTC.

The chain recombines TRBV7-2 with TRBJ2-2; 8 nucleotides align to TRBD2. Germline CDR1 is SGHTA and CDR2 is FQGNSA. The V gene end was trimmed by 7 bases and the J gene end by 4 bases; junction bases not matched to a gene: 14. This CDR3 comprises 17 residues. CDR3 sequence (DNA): TGTGCCAGCATCGATTATCGGGCCAGCGGGGGCACCGGGGAGCTGTTTTTT. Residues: CASIDYRASGGTGELFF.

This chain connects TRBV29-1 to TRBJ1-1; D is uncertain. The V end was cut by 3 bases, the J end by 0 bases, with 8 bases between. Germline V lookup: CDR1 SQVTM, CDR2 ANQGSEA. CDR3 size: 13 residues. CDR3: CSVEIQMNTEAFF. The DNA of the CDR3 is TGCAGCGTTGAGATACAGATGAACACTGAAGCTTTCTTT.

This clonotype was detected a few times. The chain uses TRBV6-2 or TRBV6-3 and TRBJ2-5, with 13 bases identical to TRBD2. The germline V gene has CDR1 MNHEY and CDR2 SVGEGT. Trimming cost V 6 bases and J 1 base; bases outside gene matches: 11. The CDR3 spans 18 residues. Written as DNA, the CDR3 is TGTGCCAGCAGCTACGGGACTAGCGGGAACCCGCTCCAAGAGACCCAGTACTTC. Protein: CASSYGTSGNPLQETQYF.